Below, 17 T cell receptor beta chains from the same sample are listed, as sequenced in a study of T cell changes during pregnancy in multiple sclerosis. Libraries were prepared by immunoSEQ multiplex PCR; TCRdb keeps only in-frame clonotypes and omits some of them. Altogether tens of thousands of clones are present, roughly 93% being singletons, with the ten largest covering 2.6%. This specimen was CD8+ T cells from peripheral blood mononuclear cells, taken in the third trimester of pregnancy. Receptor source: a female donor with multiple sclerosis, enrolled in a pregnancy study.

CDR3 DNA sequence: TGTGCCAGCAGTCCCGCGGGCGGGAGCCCCTACGAGCAGTACTTC. Encoded protein: CASSPAGGSPYEQYF. The chain uses TRBV28 and TRBJ2-7; TRBD2 matches 7 bases. CDR3 length equals 15 residues. The junction had 9 bases not matched to a gene; V was cut back by 5 bases and J by 2 bases. Germline values: CDR1 MDHEN, CDR2 SYDVKM. The whole variable domain, remainder taken from reference TRBV28 and TRBJ2-7, is DVKVTQSSRYLVKRTGEKVFLECVQDMDHENMFWYRQDPGLGLRLIYFSYDVKMKEKGDIPEGYSVSREKKERFSLILESASTNQTSMYLCASSPAGGSPYEQYFGPGTRLTVT.

The chain employs TRBV4-1 and TRBJ2-3; tentative D call: TRBD2 (5 bases). This CDR3 region has 14 residues. Germline loops: CDR1 MGHRA, CDR2 YSYEKL. With 5 bases removed from V and 6 bases from J, the gap between germline ends came to 15 bases. The DNA for the CDR3 is TGCGCCAGCAGCTTAAGCGGCCGCTCGGATACGCAGTATTTT. Encoded protein: CASSLSGRSDTQYF.

This clone was picked up a small number of times. The chain uses TRBV19 and TRBJ1-5; the D gene is possibly TRBD1 (6 bases). Per germline, CDR1 LNHDA and CDR2 SQIVND (reference sequence). The V end was cut by 4 bases, the J end by 3 bases, with 10 bases between. The CDR3 sequence is 14 residues long. The CDR3 sequence is CASSRGQPNQPQHF. In DNA form, the CDR3 reads TGTGCCAGTAGTAGAGGACAGCCCAATCAGCCCCAGCATTTT.

The chain recombines TRBV27 with TRBJ2-7; 10 bases are a match to TRBD2. Germline-derived CDR1 and CDR2 are MNHEY and SMNVEV (reference sequence). CDR3 length: 15 amino acids. V lost 8 bases and J lost 4; bases outside the gene matches: 11. The DNA of the CDR3 is TGTGCCAGCCGCCCTAGCGGGAGTTCTTCTTACGAGCAGTACTTC. It is translated as CASRPSGSSSYEQYF.

V is TRBV5-1 and J is TRBJ2-1, with 8 bases identical to TRBD2. Germline V gene data show CDR1 as SGHRS and CDR2 as YFSETQ. J lost 6 bases, V lost 6 bases, and 11 bases had no gene match. This CDR3 comprises 15 residues. The CDR3 loop reads CASNIAGIGLNEQFF. The DNA of the CDR3 is TGCGCCAGCAATATAGCGGGAATTGGGCTCAATGAGCAGTTCTTC.

The chain recombines TRBV28 with TRBJ2-1; 12 nucleotides agree with TRBD2. V lost 5 bases and J lost 4; bases outside the gene matches: 6. The CDR3 sequence is 16 residues long. Looked up from germline, CDR1 is MDHEN and CDR2 is SYDVKM. In nucleotides, the CDR3 is TGTGCCAGCAGTCGGACCGGGACTAGCGGGTACAATGAGCAGTTCTTC. Encoded protein: CASSRTGTSGYNEQFF.

The V call is TRBV30, the J call TRBJ2-2, with 7 bases aligning to TRBD2. The germline V gene encodes CDR1 GTSNPN and CDR2 SVGIG (reference sequence). This CDR3 has 14 amino acids. Unmatched junction bases numbered 9, after V lost 4 bases and J lost 7 bases. Written as DNA, the CDR3 is TGTGCCTGGAATGTCCCGACTAGCATCGGGGAGCTGTTTTTT. Translating it yields CAWNVPTSIGELFF.

The V call is TRBV7-6, the J call TRBJ2-7; tentatively, D is TRBD1 (6 bases). This CDR3 spans 14 amino acids. Germline V gene lookup returns CDR1 SGHVS and CDR2 FNYEAQ. The V end lost 5 bases, the J end lost 1 base, and 12 bases lay between the germline ends. The CDR3 loop is CASSKQGSSYEQYF. In DNA, the CDR3 is TGTGCCAGCAGCAAACAGGGTTCGTCCTACGAGCAGTACTTC.

The genes are TRBV10-3 and TRBJ2-7; weak D call: TRBD2 (5 bases). Germline V gives CDR1 ENHRY, CDR2 SYGVKD. The CDR3 spans 14 residues. V lost 2 bases and J lost 7, with 15 bases in between. CDR3 loop: CAISERAAGLEQYF. The CDR3 DNA sequence: TGTGCCATCAGTGAGAGGGCGGCGGGCCTTGAGCAGTACTTC.

This chain uses TRBV9 with TRBJ2-3, with 9 bases lining up with TRBD2. Germline V gene lookup returns CDR1 SGDLS and CDR2 YYNGEE. V lost 3 bases to trimming and J lost 0 bases; unmatched junction nucleotides: 5. This CDR3 has 16 residues. CDR3 amino acids: CASSASGTSSTDTQYF. CDR3 nucleotides: TGTGCCAGCAGCGCCTCCGGGACTAGCAGCACAGATACGCAGTATTTT.

The chain combines TRBV6-6 with TRBJ2-1; possibly TRBD2 for D (6 bases). The CDR3 length is 14 residues. Per germline, CDR1 MNHNY and CDR2 SVGAGI (reference sequence). V shed 7 bases and J shed 0 bases, with 10 bases lying between them. The CDR3 spells CASNLASSYNEQFF. The DNA of the CDR3 is TGTGCCAGCAACCTAGCGTCCTCCTACAATGAGCAGTTCTTC.

The chain links TRBV29-1 to TRBJ1-5, with D tentatively TRBD1 (5 bases). This CDR3 is built from 13 residues. Trimming stripped 6 bases from V and 1 base from J, with 10 bases between. Germline lookup yields CDR1 SQVTM and CDR2 ANQGSEA. The CDR3 here is CSVREGSNQPQHF. DNA for the CDR3: TGCAGCGTGAGGGAGGGGAGCAATCAGCCCCAGCATTTT.

The chain employs TRBV4-3 and TRBJ2-2; no definite D call. The V gene lost 3 bases and the J gene lost 5 bases, with 10 bases spanning the gap. Germline lookup yields CDR1 LGHNA and CDR2 YSLEER. CDR3 length: 14 amino acids. The CDR3 DNA sequence: TGCGCCAGCAGCCACGGAGTGGGTACCGGGGAGCTGTTTTTT. Its translation is CASSHGVGTGELFF.

This chain links TRBV29-1 with TRBJ2-3; 13 nucleotides line up with TRBD2. The CDR3 totals 14 residues. Germline-derived CDR1 and CDR2 are SQVTM and ANQGSEA. J lost 4 bases, V lost 7 bases, and 5 bases had no gene match. CDR3 region: CSANGLAGADTQYF. The CDR3 nucleotides read TGCAGCGCCAACGGACTAGCGGGAGCAGATACGCAGTATTTT.

The genes are TRBV6-1 and TRBJ2-7, with D possibly TRBD2 on 6 matching bases. Trimming took 4 bases from V and 2 from J, leaving 18 bases between them. There are 16 residues in the CDR3. Germline values: CDR1 MNHNS, CDR2 SASEGT. Here the CDR3 reads CASSGSGWETPYEQYF. The CDR3 coding sequence is TGTGCCAGCAGTGGGAGCGGGTGGGAAACCCCCTACGAGCAGTACTTC.

The chain uses TRBV29-1 and TRBJ2-7; 11 bases align to TRBD2. The V gene end was trimmed by 4 bases and the J gene end by 5 bases; junction bases not matched to a gene: 7. Germline V lookup: CDR1 SQVTM, CDR2 ANQGSEA. The CDR3 length is 14 residues. Here the CDR3 reads CSVVPSGRRNEQYF. In DNA, the CDR3 is TGCAGCGTTGTGCCTAGCGGGAGGAGGAACGAGCAGTACTTC.

This clone was recorded a few times. Here the CDR3 reads CASSPGSGGTYEQYF. CDR3 bases: TGTGCCAGCAGCCCCGGGTCTGGAGGGACCTACGAGCAGTACTTC. V is TRBV4-2 and J is TRBJ2-7; a weak D match, TRBD2 (6 bases). V shed 4 bases and J shed 2 bases, with 15 bases lying between them. CDR3 length: 15 residues. CDR1 is LGHNA and CDR2 is YNFKEQ in the germline V gene.